What follows describes a single T cell receptor beta chain. The CDR3 spans 14 residues. Germline V gene data show CDR1 as SEHNR and CDR2 as FQNEAQ (reference sequence). V was clipped by 5 bases and J by 1 base, with 12 bases between them. TCRdb's copy holds only in-frame clones and misses some; the assay was immunoSEQ multiplex PCR. In the table there are about 98,000 clones, around nine tenths of which are singletons. The time point denotes: baseline, week 1 (first vaccination visit). Treatment here: pre-vaccination baseline after standard-of-care therapy. The study enrolled donors with new WHO grade 3 or 4 IDH1-mutant, ATRX-lost astrocytomas. These data come from a study of a mutant IDH1 vaccine in newly diagnosed glioma. About the study: The therapy given earlier, which was standard therapy, consisted of radiotherapy, temozolomide, or both, and most of the patients received both.

The sample here was PBMCs, taken from a glioma patient treated with radiotherapy, temozolomide or both. The chain joins TRBV7-9 to TRBJ2-7; the D gene is possibly TRBD2 (6 bases). This sequence originates from a woman in her forties or fifties with glioma. This CDR3 reads CASSRVGTSYEQYF. In nucleotides, the CDR3 is TGTGCCAGCAGCAGGGTCGGGACTTCCTACGAGCAGTACTTC.